This T cell receptor beta chain stems from a study of technical replicates of blood from several donors. Trimming cost V 8 bases and J 3 bases, with 14 bases left between them. Germline CDR1 and CDR2: MRHNA and SNTAGT. CDR3 size: 13 residues. Assay: immunoSEQ multiplex PCR; the TCRdb copy retains only in-frame clones and omits some. Of 65,000 to 85,000 clones detected, approximately 93% appear once; the ten largest clones hold more than 0.3%. The receptor comes from a human donor in good health. The chain employs TRBV6-4 and TRBJ2-7; D unresolved. The sample comprised T cells isolated from PBMCs. Here the CDR3 reads CASRIGNFYEQYF. The CDR3 DNA sequence: TGTGCCAGCCGCATTGGCAATTTCTACGAGCAGTACTTC.